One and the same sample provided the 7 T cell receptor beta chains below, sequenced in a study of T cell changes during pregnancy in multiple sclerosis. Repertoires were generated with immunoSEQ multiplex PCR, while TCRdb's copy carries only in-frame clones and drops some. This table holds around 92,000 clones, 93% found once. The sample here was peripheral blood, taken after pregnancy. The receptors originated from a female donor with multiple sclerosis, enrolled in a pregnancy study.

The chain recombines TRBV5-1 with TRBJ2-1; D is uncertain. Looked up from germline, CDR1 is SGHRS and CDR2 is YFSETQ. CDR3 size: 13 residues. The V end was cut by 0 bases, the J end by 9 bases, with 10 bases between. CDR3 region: CASSLVVVAEQFF. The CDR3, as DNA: TGCGCCAGCAGCTTGGTGGTCGTGGCTGAGCAGTTCTTC.

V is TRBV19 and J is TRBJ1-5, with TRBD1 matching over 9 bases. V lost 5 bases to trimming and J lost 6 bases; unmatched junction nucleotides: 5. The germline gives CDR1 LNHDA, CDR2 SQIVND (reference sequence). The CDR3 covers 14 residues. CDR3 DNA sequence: TGTGCCAGTAGTGTACAGGGGGCCCGTCAGCCCCAGCATTTT. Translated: CASSVQGARQPQHF.

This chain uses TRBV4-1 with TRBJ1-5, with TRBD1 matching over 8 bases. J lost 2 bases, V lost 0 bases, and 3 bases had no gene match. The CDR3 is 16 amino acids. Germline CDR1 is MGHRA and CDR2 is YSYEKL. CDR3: CASSQDPGGGNQPQHF. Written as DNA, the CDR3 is TGCGCCAGCAGCCAAGATCCAGGGGGCGGCAATCAGCCCCAGCATTTT.

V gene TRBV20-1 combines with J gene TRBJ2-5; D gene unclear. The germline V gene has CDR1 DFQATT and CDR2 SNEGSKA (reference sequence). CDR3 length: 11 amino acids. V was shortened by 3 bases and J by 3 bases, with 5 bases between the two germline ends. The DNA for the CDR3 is TGCAGTGCTAGCGAGAAAGAGACCCAGTACTTC. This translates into CSASEKETQYF.

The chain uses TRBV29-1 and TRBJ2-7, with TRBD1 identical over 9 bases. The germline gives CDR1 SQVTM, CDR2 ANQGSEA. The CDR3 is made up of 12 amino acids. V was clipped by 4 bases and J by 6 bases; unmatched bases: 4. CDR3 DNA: TGCAGCGTTGTACAGGGGGCGAGCGAGCAGTACTTC. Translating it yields CSVVQGASEQYF.

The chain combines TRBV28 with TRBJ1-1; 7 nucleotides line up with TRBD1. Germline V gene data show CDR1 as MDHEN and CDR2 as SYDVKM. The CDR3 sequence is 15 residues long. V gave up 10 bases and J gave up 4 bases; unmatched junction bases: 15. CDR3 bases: TGTGCCACCTTGAGGGGGCGCCCGCTAGGCACTGAAGCTTTCTTT. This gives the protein CATLRGRPLGTEAFF.

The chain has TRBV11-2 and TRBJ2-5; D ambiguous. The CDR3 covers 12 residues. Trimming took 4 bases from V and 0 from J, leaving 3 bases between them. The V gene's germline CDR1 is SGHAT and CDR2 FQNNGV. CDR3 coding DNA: TGTGCCAGCAGCTCTTACCAAGAGACCCAGTACTTC. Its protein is CASSSYQETQYF.